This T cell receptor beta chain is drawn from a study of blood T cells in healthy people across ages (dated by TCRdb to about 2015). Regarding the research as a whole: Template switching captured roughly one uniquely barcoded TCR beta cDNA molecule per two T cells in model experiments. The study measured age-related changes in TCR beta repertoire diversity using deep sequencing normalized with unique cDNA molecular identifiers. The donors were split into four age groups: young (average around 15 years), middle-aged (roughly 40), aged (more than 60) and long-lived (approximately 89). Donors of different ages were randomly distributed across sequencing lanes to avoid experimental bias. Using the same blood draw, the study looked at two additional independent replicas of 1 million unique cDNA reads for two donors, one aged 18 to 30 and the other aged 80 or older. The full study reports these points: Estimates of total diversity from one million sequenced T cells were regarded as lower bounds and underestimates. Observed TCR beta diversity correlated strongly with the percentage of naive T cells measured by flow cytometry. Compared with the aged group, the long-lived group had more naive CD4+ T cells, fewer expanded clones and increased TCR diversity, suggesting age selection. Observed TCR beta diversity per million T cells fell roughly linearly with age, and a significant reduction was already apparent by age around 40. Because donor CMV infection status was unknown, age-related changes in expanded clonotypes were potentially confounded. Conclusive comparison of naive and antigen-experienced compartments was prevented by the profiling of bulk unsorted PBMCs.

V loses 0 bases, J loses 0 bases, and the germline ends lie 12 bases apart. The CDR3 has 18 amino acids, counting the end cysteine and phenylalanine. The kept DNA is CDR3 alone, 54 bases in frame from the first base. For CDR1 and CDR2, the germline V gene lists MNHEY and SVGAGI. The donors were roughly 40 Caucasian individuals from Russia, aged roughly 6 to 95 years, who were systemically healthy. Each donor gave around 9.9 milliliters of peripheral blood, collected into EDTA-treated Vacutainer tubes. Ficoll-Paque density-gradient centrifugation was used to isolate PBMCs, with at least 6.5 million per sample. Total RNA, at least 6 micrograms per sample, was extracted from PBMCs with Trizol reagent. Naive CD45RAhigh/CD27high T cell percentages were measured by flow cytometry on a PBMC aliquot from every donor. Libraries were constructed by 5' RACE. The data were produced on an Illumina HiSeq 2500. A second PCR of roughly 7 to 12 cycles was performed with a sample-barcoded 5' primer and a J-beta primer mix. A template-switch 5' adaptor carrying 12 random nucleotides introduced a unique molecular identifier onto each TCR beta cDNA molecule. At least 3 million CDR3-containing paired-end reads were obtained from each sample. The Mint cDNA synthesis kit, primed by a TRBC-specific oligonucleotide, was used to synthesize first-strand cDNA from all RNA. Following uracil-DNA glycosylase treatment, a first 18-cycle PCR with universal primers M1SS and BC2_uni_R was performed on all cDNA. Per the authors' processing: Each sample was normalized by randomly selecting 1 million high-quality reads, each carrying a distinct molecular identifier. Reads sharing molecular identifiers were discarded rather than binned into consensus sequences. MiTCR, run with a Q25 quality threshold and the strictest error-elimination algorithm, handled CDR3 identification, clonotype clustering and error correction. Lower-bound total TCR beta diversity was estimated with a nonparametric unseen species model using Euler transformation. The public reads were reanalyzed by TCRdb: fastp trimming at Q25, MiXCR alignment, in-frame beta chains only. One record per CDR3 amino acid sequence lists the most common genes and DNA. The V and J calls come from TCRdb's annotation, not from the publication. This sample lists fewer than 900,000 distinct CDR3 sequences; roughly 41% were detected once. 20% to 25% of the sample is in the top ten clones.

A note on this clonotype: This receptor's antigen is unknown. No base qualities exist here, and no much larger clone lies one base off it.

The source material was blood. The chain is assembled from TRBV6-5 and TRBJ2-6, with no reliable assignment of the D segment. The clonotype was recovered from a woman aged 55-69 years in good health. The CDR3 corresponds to CASSYSIKGFSGANVLTF. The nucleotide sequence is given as TGTGCCAGCAGTTACTCAATTAAAGGTTTCTCTGGGGCCAACGTCCTGACTTTC.